The 30 T cell receptor beta chains below come from one sample, sequenced in a study of cytomegalovirus exposure and HLA in healthy donors. 13 Jbeta primers and 60 Vbeta primers were used for the PCR. Assay: immunoSEQ multiplex PCR; the TCRdb copy retains only in-frame clones and omits some. Of roughly 150,000 clones in the sample, roughly 66% were seen once. Sequencing was performed on PBMCs. These TCRs come from a woman aged 18-29 years in good health and CMV-seronegative.

The chain employs TRBV6-5 and TRBJ2-3; D might be TRBD1 (6 bases). CDR1 is MNHEY, CDR2 SVGAGI, per germline. V was clipped by 0 bases and J by 4 bases, with 11 bases between them. There are 15 residues in the CDR3. DNA for the CDR3: TGTGCCAGCAGTTACTCAGGGGGATCGGCAGATACGCAGTATTTT. Encoded protein: CASSYSGGSADTQYF.

The chain joins TRBV5-1 to TRBJ2-7, with 13 bases lining up with TRBD2. With 3 bases clipped from V and 0 bases from J, the junction kept 3 bases outside the gene matches. Looked up from germline, CDR1 is SGHRS and CDR2 is YFSETQ. The CDR3 spans 16 residues. The CDR3 here is CASSSTSGGISYEQYF. In DNA, the CDR3 is TGCGCCAGCAGCTCGACTAGCGGGGGGATCTCCTACGAGCAGTACTTC.

V gene TRBV19 combines with J gene TRBJ1-5, with 7 bases identical to TRBD1. The J segment lost 5 bases and the V segment lost 1 base, leaving 2 bases of the junction unmatched. The CDR3 has 14 residues. Germline CDR1 reads LNHDA; CDR2 reads SQIVND (reference sequence). The CDR3: CASSIVTGDQPQHF. Here the CDR3 DNA reads TGTGCCAGTAGTATAGTAACAGGGGATCAGCCCCAGCATTTT. The whole variable domain, filled in from reference TRBV19 and TRBJ1-5, reads DGGITQSPKYLFRKEGQNVTLSCEQNLNHDAMYWYRQDPGQGLRLIYYSQIVNDFQKGDIAEGYSVSREKKESFPLTVTSAQKNPTAFYLCASSIVTGDQPQHFGDGTRLSIL.

The CDR3 protein is CASSFLGQGYGYTF. The DNA for the CDR3 is TGTGCCAGCAGCTTCCTAGGACAGGGCTATGGCTACACCTTC. The J gene is TRBJ1-2, the V gene TRBV5-4, with 8 bases fitting TRBD1. The germline V gene encodes CDR1 SGHNT and CDR2 YYREEE (reference sequence). The junction had 4 bases not matched to a gene; V was cut back by 2 bases and J by 4 bases. This CDR3 spans 14 amino acids.

V is TRBV2 and J is TRBJ1-1; 7 bases map to TRBD1. V was clipped by 6 bases and J by 2 bases; unmatched bases: 6. CDR1 SNHLY and CDR2 FYNNEI come from the germline V gene. The CDR3 runs 14 residues. The DNA for the CDR3 is TGTGCCAGCAGGTTAGACAGGGTAAACACTGAAGCTTTCTTT. It specifies CASRLDRVNTEAFF. Full variable domain (rest looked up from reference TRBV2 and TRBJ1-1): EPEVTQTPSHQVTQMGQEVILRCVPISNHLYFYWYRQILGQKVEFLVSFYNNEISEKSEIFDDQFSVERPDGSNFTLKIRSTKLEDSAMYFCASRLDRVNTEAFFGQGTRLTVV.

This chain joins TRBV6-5 and TRBJ2-7; 8 bases agree with TRBD1. Germline-derived CDR1 and CDR2 are MNHEY and SVGAGI. After removal of 4 bases from V and 3 bases from J, the junction contained 8 bases not matched to a gene. The CDR3 is made up of 15 amino acids. CDR3 amino acids: CASSSPGTGVYEQYV. The CDR3 DNA reads as TGTGCCAGCAGTTCTCCCGGGACAGGTGTCTACGAGCAGTACGTC.

The J gene is TRBJ1-6, the V gene TRBV9; D ambiguous. This CDR3 region has 12 residues. Germline lookup yields CDR1 SGDLS and CDR2 YYNGEE. Trimming took off 4 bases at V and 10 bases at J, with 9 bases between the two ends. The CDR3, as DNA: TGTGCCAGCAGCAAGGAGGGATCACCCCTCCACTTT. The encoded protein is CASSKEGSPLHF.

The CDR3 protein is CASSSEATHNSPLHF. CDR3 DNA sequence: TGCGCCAGCAGCTCAGAGGCTACTCACAATTCACCCCTCCACTTT. This rearrangement joins TRBV5-1 to TRBJ1-6; D gene uncertain. The germline V gene has CDR1 SGHRS and CDR2 YFSETQ. Trimming stripped 3 bases from V and 7 bases from J, with 14 bases between. There are 15 residues in the CDR3.

V is TRBV19 and J is TRBJ1-5; possibly TRBD1 for D (6 bases). V shed 7 bases and J shed 4 bases, with 11 bases lying between them. The CDR3 has 13 amino acids. Germline lookup yields CDR1 LNHDA and CDR2 SQIVND (reference sequence). The CDR3 DNA is TGTGCCAGTACCGTACAGGGTAATCAGCCCCAGCATTTT. This gives the protein CASTVQGNQPQHF.

This chain links TRBV28 with TRBJ2-1; 7 nucleotides line up with TRBD2. Germline assignment: CDR1 MDHEN and CDR2 SYDVKM. The CDR3 extends over 15 amino acids. Losses at the gene ends were 4 bases for V and 2 bases for J; bases not matched to a gene: 5. For the CDR3, the DNA is TGTGCCAGCAGTTCCGGCGGGGGTCCCTACAATGAGCAGTTCTTC. Encoded protein: CASSSGGGPYNEQFF.

This clone was seen only a few times. The CDR3 loop reads CASRETGSSNQPQHF. CDR3 sequence (DNA): TGTGCCAGCAGGGAGACAGGGTCTAGCAATCAGCCCCAGCATTTT. This chain connects TRBV6-5 to TRBJ1-5; 7 bases line up with TRBD1. Trimming removed 6 bases from V and 0 bases from J; junction bases left unmatched: 5. The CDR3 has 15 residues. Germline lookup yields CDR1 MNHEY and CDR2 SVGAGI.

A few counts support this clone. J is TRBJ1-2 and V is TRBV27, with unresolved D. Germline values: CDR1 MNHEY, CDR2 SMNVEV (reference sequence). V lost 2 bases, J lost 2 bases, and 6 bases lay in between. The CDR3 length is 13 residues. Here the CDR3 DNA reads TGTGCCAGCAGTTTAACAGTGAACTATGGCTACACCTTC. It is translated as CASSLTVNYGYTF.

The chain employs TRBV5-1 and TRBJ2-1; a weak D match, TRBD2 (6 bases). CDR1 is SGHRS, CDR2 YFSETQ, per germline. CDR3 size: 14 residues. Trimming stripped 2 bases from V and 9 bases from J, with 15 bases between. In DNA form, the CDR3 reads TGCGCCAGCAGCTTAAGACTAGAAGACGGTGAGCAGTTCTTC. It yields the protein CASSLRLEDGEQFF.

This chain links TRBV11-3 with TRBJ2-1, with a weak D call TRBD2 (6 bases). The CDR3 has 15 residues. CDR1 SGHNT and CDR2 YENEEA come from the germline V gene. With 0 bases removed from V and 8 bases from J, the gap between germline ends came to 14 bases. CDR3 coding DNA: TGTGCCAGCAGCTTAGATGGTCTAGCGAAAGATGAGCAGTTCTTC. Its protein product is CASSLDGLAKDEQFF.

The chain combines TRBV27 with TRBJ2-1; 11 bases map to TRBD1. The CDR3 consists of 14 residues. V shed 6 bases and J 6 bases; nucleotides not matched to a gene: 4. Per germline, CDR1 MNHEY and CDR2 SMNVEV (reference sequence). The CDR3 DNA is TGTGCCAGCAGCTCCGGGACAGGGGGCAATGAGCAGTTCTTC. Translated: CASSSGTGGNEQFF.

This clone has just one count. CDR3: CASSPGTGGTSGSADTQYF. CDR3 sequence (DNA): TGCGCCAGCAGCCCCGGGACAGGGGGAACTAGCGGGAGTGCAGATACGCAGTATTTT. The chain uses TRBV4-3 and TRBJ2-3, with D perhaps TRBD1 or TRBD2 (11 bases each). CDR3 length equals 19 residues. V was clipped by 4 bases and J by 4 bases, with 27 bases between them. CDR1 LGHNA and CDR2 YSLEER come from the germline V gene.

This rearrangement joins TRBV7-8 to TRBJ2-7; TRBD2 matches 8 bases. CDR3 length: 16 amino acids. Losses at the gene ends were 5 bases for V and 2 bases for J; bases not matched to a gene: 11. Germline CDR1 SGHVS, CDR2 FQNEAQ. The CDR3 bases are TGTGCCAGCAGCCTTACAGCGGGGGTGGCCGCCTACGAGCAGTACTTC. It translates to CASSLTAGVAAYEQYF.

This clone was seen only a few times. The gene calls are TRBV27 and TRBJ1-2; D gene ambiguous. The CDR3 length is 13 residues. V was pared by 0 bases and J by 4 bases, with 6 bases between. From germline, CDR1 is MNHEY and CDR2 SMNVEV (reference sequence). The CDR3 nucleotides read TGTGCCAGCAGTTTATCATCATTCTATGGCTACACCTTC. Protein: CASSLSSFYGYTF.

This clone was seen more than once but under ten times. V is TRBV5-6 and J is TRBJ1-1; 9 positions agree with TRBD1. This CDR3 is 13 amino acids long. V shed 4 bases and J 8 bases; nucleotides not matched to a gene: 6. Per germline, CDR1 SGHDT and CDR2 YYEEEE. The CDR3 sequence is CASSRPGQGEAFF. The CDR3 DNA reads TGTGCCAGCAGCCGGCCGGGACAGGGAGAAGCTTTCTTT.

V gene TRBV18 combines with J gene TRBJ2-7; 10 bases align to TRBD2. The CDR3 is 17 residues long. The V and J ends lost 5 bases and 0 bases, in that order; junction bases with no gene match: 10. Germline V gene lookup returns CDR1 KGHSH and CDR2 LQKENI. CDR3 amino acids: CASSTQRAGGSSYEQYV. In DNA, the CDR3 is TGTGCCAGCTCAACGCAGAGAGCGGGAGGGAGCTCCTACGAGCAGTACGTC.

V is TRBV9 and J is TRBJ1-3, with no clear D. The CDR3 runs to 14 residues. Per germline, CDR1 SGDLS and CDR2 YYNGEE. The ends were cut back, 3 bases at V and 0 bases at J, with 7 bases in the middle. The CDR3 sequence is CASSGGYSGNTIYF. The CDR3 region has the DNA TGTGCCAGCAGCGGCGGTTACTCTGGAAACACCATATATTTT.

The chain is built from TRBV2 and TRBJ2-7; 8 positions match TRBD1. The CDR3 is 13 amino acids. The ends lost 7 bases at V and 3 bases at J; junction bases unmatched: 5. The germline CDR1 and CDR2 sequences are SNHLY and FYNNEI. DNA of the CDR3: TGTGCCAGCACCGGCGACAGGGGCTACGAGCAGTACTTC. It codes for CASTGDRGYEQYF. Looking up the rest from reference TRBV2 and TRBJ2-7 gives the full variable domain: EPEVTQTPSHQVTQMGQEVILRCVPISNHLYFYWYRQILGQKVEFLVSFYNNEISEKSEIFDDQFSVERPDGSNFTLKIRSTKLEDSAMYFCASTGDRGYEQYFGPGTRLTVT.

This chain joins TRBV18 and TRBJ2-1, with D possibly matching TRBD1 (6 bases). Germline V gene data show CDR1 as KGHSH and CDR2 as LQKENI. The CDR3 sequence is 15 residues long. V was trimmed by 4 bases and J by 4 bases, leaving 14 bases between them. In DNA form, the CDR3 reads TGTGCCAGCTCACGAACAGGGTATGGATACAATGAGCAGTTCTTC. Protein: CASSRTGYGYNEQFF.

The chain combines TRBV2 with TRBJ1-2; TRBD1 matches 8 bases. The length of the CDR3 is 15 residues. The germline V gene has CDR1 SNHLY and CDR2 FYNNEI. Unmatched junction bases numbered 9, after V lost 3 bases and J lost 6 bases. The CDR3 protein is CASSDRTGWSNGYTF. As DNA, the CDR3 is TGTGCCAGCAGTGACCGGACAGGGTGGAGCAATGGCTACACCTTC.

This clone was found a few times. One end of the junction fails to match germline, which may point to a read error. CDR3 sequence (DNA): TGTTCCAGCAGCGACGGGACAGGGGGCACCTACTATAATTCACCCCTCCACTTT. It codes for CSSSDGTGGTYYNSPLHF. The chain has TRBV7-9 and TRBJ1-6; 12 bases are shared with TRBD1. Germline V CDR1 and CDR2: SEHNR, FQNEAQ (reference sequence). The CDR3 length is 18 residues. Combining the CDR3 with reference TRBV7-9 and TRBJ1-6 gives the whole variable domain DTGVSQNPRHKITKRGQNVTFRCDPISEHNRLYWYRQTLGQGPEFLTYFQNEAQLEKSRLLSDRFSAERPKGSFSTLEIQRTEQGDSAMYLCSSSDGTGGTYYNSPLHFGNGTRLTVT.

This clone was recorded only once. In DNA, the CDR3 is TGTGCCAGCAGTTCTCCCAGGGGAGGCAATCAGCCCCAGCATTTT. Protein product: CASSSPRGGNQPQHF. The V gene is TRBV28, the J gene TRBJ1-5, with a tentative D call TRBD1 (6 bases). Trimming removed 4 bases at V and 2 bases at J, with 12 bases between. Germline V gene lookup returns CDR1 MDHEN and CDR2 SYDVKM. This CDR3 has 15 amino acids. The variable domain in full, completed from reference TRBV28 and TRBJ1-5, reads DVKVTQSSRYLVKRTGEKVFLECVQDMDHENMFWYRQDPGLGLRLIYFSYDVKMKEKGDIPEGYSVSREKKERFSLILESASTNQTSMYLCASSSPRGGNQPQHFGDGTRLSIL.

The chain has TRBV2 and TRBJ2-4; possibly TRBD1 for D (6 bases). The CDR3 spans 13 residues. Trimming shortened V by 11 bases and J by 7 bases, and 18 bases separated the two germline ends. Looked up from germline, CDR1 is SNHLY and CDR2 is FYNNEI. The chain's CDR3 is CAEGGEGDNIQYF. CDR3 nucleotides: TGTGCCGAAGGAGGCGAGGGGGACAACATTCAGTACTTC. Combining the CDR3 with reference TRBV2 and TRBJ2-4 gives the whole variable domain EPEVTQTPSHQVTQMGQEVILRCVPISNHLYFYWYRQILGQKVEFLVSFYNNEISEKSEIFDDQFSVERPDGSNFTLKIRSTKLEDSAMYFCAEGGEGDNIQYFGAGTRLSVL.

The rearrangement uses TRBV4-1 and TRBJ2-5; 9 bases are a match to TRBD1. The CDR3 has 14 amino acids. Germline trimming cut 3 bases from V and 3 bases from J; bases unmatched to any gene: 2. The germline CDR1 and CDR2 sequences are MGHRA and YSYEKL. The CDR3 sequence is CASSHRTGEETQYF. The CDR3 nucleotides are TGCGCCAGCAGCCACAGGACAGGGGAAGAGACCCAGTACTTC.

V usage is TRBV4-1 and J usage is TRBJ1-2; perhaps TRBD1 as D (5 bases). V dropped 1 base and J dropped 6 bases, with 15 bases sitting between them. The CDR3 consists of 15 residues. From germline, CDR1 is MGHRA and CDR2 YSYEKL. The CDR3 nucleotides are TGCGCCAGCAGCCAAGGGGCAGGGATAAGGGATGGCTACACCTTC. Amino acid sequence: CASSQGAGIRDGYTF.

This clone has only one observation. The rearrangement links TRBV15 to TRBJ2-2; 10 nucleotides line up with TRBD2. CDR1 LNHNV and CDR2 YYDKDF come from the germline V gene (reference sequence). V trimming: 0 bases; J trimming: 0 bases; junction bases outside the gene matches: 1. The CDR3 is 17 amino acids. The CDR3 sequence: CATSRDGTSANTGELFF. The CDR3 DNA sequence: TGTGCCACCAGCAGAGATGGGACTAGCGCGAACACCGGGGAGCTGTTTTTT.